Shown below are 26 T cell receptor beta chains from a single sample sequenced in a study of identical twins. TCRdb redid the calling of the 5' RACE reads with MiXCR, one entry per CDR3 protein. There are around 570,000 distinct CDR3 sequences in the sample; approximately 9.6% occur only once, and around 3% lies in the top ten. The sample also formed part of further work on yellow fever vaccine responses in identical twins.

Sequencing was performed on PBMCs. These TCRs come from a woman aged 18-29 years in good health.

This clonotype appeared a few times. This chain joins TRBV5-1 and TRBJ2-7; 9 bases fit TRBD1. V was clipped by 2 bases and J by 0 bases; unmatched bases: 6. The CDR3 totals 16 residues. CDR1 and CDR2 from the germline V gene are SGHRS and YFSETQ. CDR3 in DNA: TGCGCCAGCAGCTTACAGGGGGCGGCGGCCTCCTACGAGCAGTACTTC. Residues: CASSLQGAAASYEQYF.

This clonotype occurred many times. The chain employs TRBV10-3 and TRBJ2-7; tentatively, D is TRBD1 (6 bases). Between the trimmed V and J ends, which lost 6 bases and 6 bases, there was a span of 12 bases. Germline-derived CDR1 and CDR2 are ENHRY and SYGVKD. There are 12 residues in the CDR3. The CDR3 reads CAIRDSPLEQYF. The CDR3 bases are TGTGCCATCAGGGACAGTCCCCTCGAGCAGTACTTC.

This clonotype was picked up a small number of times. This chain links TRBV6-1 with TRBJ2-7; 10 bases are shared with TRBD2. V shed 8 bases and J 5 bases; nucleotides not matched to a gene: 9. Germline CDR1 reads MNHNS; CDR2 reads SASEGT. CDR3 length: 14 residues. The CDR3 protein is CASQGIAGGNEQYF. The CDR3 region has the DNA TGTGCCAGCCAGGGGATAGCGGGAGGAAACGAGCAGTACTTC.

This clonotype was recorded many times. CDR3 DNA: TGCGCCAGCAGCGAGCAGGGAGGGACCTACGAGCAGTACTTC. It encodes CASSEQGGTYEQYF. The rearrangement uses TRBV5-1 and TRBJ2-7; 7 bases align to TRBD2. V shed 4 bases, J shed 2 bases, and the junction held 6 bases outside the gene matches. Germline-derived CDR1 and CDR2 are SGHRS and YFSETQ. The CDR3 is 14 residues long.

This clonotype has more than one count but fewer than ten. This chain connects TRBV6-4 to TRBJ2-1; D not certain. Trimming removed 4 bases at V and 6 bases at J, with 13 bases between. The CDR3 loop spans 14 amino acids. Germline loops: CDR1 MRHNA, CDR2 SNTAGT. In DNA form, the CDR3 reads TGTGCCAGCAGTGCTGTTTATGAGCTCAATGAGCAGTTCTTC. Encoded protein: CASSAVYELNEQFF.

V gene TRBV3-1 combines with J gene TRBJ1-6, with D maybe TRBD1 (5 bases). Trimming cost V 1 base and J 7 bases, with 11 bases left between them. This CDR3 region has 15 residues. From germline, CDR1 is LGHDT and CDR2 YNNKEL (reference sequence). Here the CDR3 DNA reads TGTGCCAGCAGCCAAGGGTCGGGGGGGAATTCACCCCTCCACTTT. Translating it yields CASSQGSGGNSPLHF.

The CDR3 sequence: CASSFQPGGTGELFF. CDR3 sequence (DNA): TGTGCCAGCAGCTTCCAACCGGGGGGCACCGGGGAGCTGTTTTTT. This chain joins TRBV11-2 and TRBJ2-2; 7 bases align to TRBD2. The V and J ends lost 3 bases and 4 bases, in that order; junction bases with no gene match: 5. Germline V lookup: CDR1 SGHAT, CDR2 FQNNGV. CDR3 size: 15 residues.

The J gene is TRBJ2-2, the V gene TRBV5-4, with 7 positions matching TRBD1. The CDR3 loop spans 15 amino acids. After removal of 7 bases from V and 5 bases from J, the junction contained 11 bases not matched to a gene. In germline, CDR1 is SGHNT, CDR2 YYREEE (reference sequence). The CDR3 DNA sequence: TGTGCCAGCTCTACTGTTGGGACAGAGACCGGGGAGCTGTTTTTT. This encodes CASSTVGTETGELFF.

The chain couples TRBV6-1 to TRBJ2-7, with TRBD1 matching over 8 bases. V lost 6 bases, J lost 1 base, and 11 bases stayed unmatched. CDR3 size: 16 residues. Germline CDR1 is MNHNS and CDR2 is SASEGT. The DNA of the CDR3 is TGTGCCAGCAGCAAGGACAGGGCGATACAATCCTACGAGCAGTACTTC. It codes for CASSKDRAIQSYEQYF.

This clonotype was seen many times. V and J are TRBV7-8 and TRBJ2-1, with TRBD2 as a possible D gene (6 bases). The CDR3 extends over 15 amino acids. Germline CDR1 and CDR2: SGHVS and FQNEAQ. The germline V and J ends were trimmed by 5 bases and 7 bases, with 18 bases remaining between them. This CDR3 is CASSPDGSSVNEQFF. As DNA, the CDR3 is TGTGCCAGCAGCCCAGACGGGAGTAGTGTAAATGAGCAGTTCTTC.

The chain links TRBV7-2 to TRBJ2-7; 7 bases line up with TRBD1. With 5 bases clipped from V and 0 bases from J, the junction kept 7 bases outside the gene matches. This CDR3 contains 15 residues. Germline values: CDR1 SGHTA, CDR2 FQGNSA. This CDR3 reads CASSPWDSGSYEQYF. The CDR3 nucleotides are TGTGCCAGCAGCCCCTGGGACAGTGGCTCCTACGAGCAGTACTTC.

Many counts were recorded for this clonotype. This chain joins TRBV29-1 and TRBJ2-5; 13 bases fit TRBD2. This CDR3 has 16 amino acids. Germline-derived CDR1 and CDR2 are SQVTM and ANQGSEA. Trimming cost V 6 bases and J 2 bases; bases outside gene matches: 9. The CDR3 DNA reads as TGCAGCGTCGCAAGGACTAGCGGGAGCTGGCAAGAGACCCAGTACTTC. It codes for CSVARTSGSWQETQYF.

This clonotype was picked up many times. The chain joins TRBV24-1 to TRBJ2-2; D gene uncertain. The germline V gene encodes CDR1 KGHDR and CDR2 SFDVKD. The CDR3 length is 13 residues. Trimming removed 7 bases from V and 6 bases from J, with 11 bases in between. In DNA form, the CDR3 reads TGTGCCACCAGCAATACAGCCCCCGGGGAGCTGTTTTTT. This translates into CATSNTAPGELFF.

There are many counts of this clonotype. CDR3 sequence (DNA): TGCGCCAGCAGCCAAGAGGTAGCGGGAGTTGGGGAGCTGTTTTTT. Encoded protein: CASSQEVAGVGELFF. This rearrangement joins TRBV4-1 to TRBJ2-2, with 9 positions matching TRBD2. V was clipped by 0 bases and J by 8 bases; unmatched bases: 4. Germline CDR1 is MGHRA and CDR2 is YSYEKL. The CDR3 contains 15 residues.

This clonotype was seen only a few times. The chain carries TRBV5-1 and TRBJ2-3; no clear D. The CDR3 covers 12 residues. Per germline, CDR1 SGHRS and CDR2 YFSETQ. V shed 3 bases and J shed 4 bases, with 6 bases lying between them. The CDR3 sequence: CASSSNADTQYF. CDR3 nucleotides: TGCGCCAGCAGCTCGAACGCAGATACGCAGTATTTT.

This clonotype was detected only a few times. The rearrangement links TRBV2 to TRBJ2-7, with 9 bases lining up with TRBD2. This CDR3 spans 15 amino acids. The V and J ends lost 5 bases and 3 bases, in that order; junction bases with no gene match: 8. Germline lookup yields CDR1 SNHLY and CDR2 FYNNEI. The CDR3 region is CASSTLAGTGYEQYF. CDR3 sequence (DNA): TGTGCCAGCAGTACACTAGCGGGTACCGGCTACGAGCAGTACTTC.

The table lists this clonotype with many counts. This rearrangement joins TRBV12-3 or TRBV12-4 to TRBJ2-5; no clear D. The CDR3 extends over 17 amino acids. Trimming shortened V by 5 bases and J by 3 bases, and 22 bases separated the two germline ends. The DNA for the CDR3 is TGTGCCAGCAGTAGAGATTTGGGTGGAATCCGGAAAGAGACCCAGTACTTC. Its protein product is CASSRDLGGIRKETQYF.

The chain couples TRBV14 to TRBJ2-7; TRBD1 agrees at 8 bases. This CDR3 is built from 17 residues. CDR1 SGHDN and CDR2 FVKESK come from the germline V gene. Trimming took 4 bases from V and 2 from J; bases not matched to a gene: 13. Here the CDR3 DNA reads TGTGCCAGCAGCCGTGGGGCAGGGGGCGCATCTCCCTACGAGCAGTACTTC. This sequence encodes CASSRGAGGASPYEQYF.

This clonotype turned up a few times. The rearrangement uses TRBV11-2 and TRBJ2-5; possibly TRBD2 for D (5 bases). CDR3 length: 15 amino acids. Germline V lookup: CDR1 SGHAT, CDR2 FQNNGV. V dropped 1 base and J dropped 1 base, with 10 bases sitting between them. The CDR3 here is CASSLGFAGQETQYF. CDR3 coding DNA: TGTGCCAGCAGCTTAGGTTTCGCGGGCCAAGAGACCCAGTACTTC.

This clonotype was counted between two and nine times. This rearrangement joins TRBV11-2 to TRBJ2-1, with D tentatively TRBD2 (5 bases). The CDR3 loop spans 15 amino acids. Germline CDR1 SGHAT, CDR2 FQNNGV. V lost 6 bases to trimming and J lost 1 base, with 13 bases between them. The chain's CDR3 is CASSHGLASYNEQFF. Here the CDR3 DNA reads TGTGCCAGCAGTCACGGCCTAGCTTCCTACAATGAGCAGTTCTTC.

This clonotype was picked up a small number of times. The V and J genes are TRBV6-1 and TRBJ2-7; 8 bases map to TRBD1. With 7 bases clipped from V and 5 bases from J, the junction kept 10 bases outside the gene matches. This CDR3 is built from 14 residues. Germline CDR1 and CDR2: MNHNS and SASEGT. The CDR3 region is CASNQRQGSHEQYF. DNA for the CDR3: TGTGCCAGCAACCAAAGACAGGGGTCCCACGAGCAGTACTTC.

This clonotype was counted a few times. The J gene is TRBJ2-4, the V gene TRBV12-3 or TRBV12-4; TRBD1 agrees at 10 bases. The V and J ends lost 1 base and 14 bases, in that order; junction bases with no gene match: 5. This CDR3 has 13 amino acids. CDR3 region: CASSLEGTGVEYF. CDR3 sequence (DNA): TGTGCCAGCAGTTTAGAGGGGACAGGGGTCGAGTACTTC.

V and J are TRBV11-1 and TRBJ2-7; D perhaps matches TRBD1 (5 bases). V shed 3 bases and J shed 5 bases, with 11 bases lying between them. From germline, CDR1 is SGHAT and CDR2 FQDESV (reference sequence). This CDR3 is 13 amino acids long. CDR3 DNA sequence: TGTGCCAGCAGCTTTATCCAGGGCCACGAGCAGTACTTC. Its translation is CASSFIQGHEQYF. Full variable domain (remainder filled in from reference TRBV11-1 and TRBJ2-7): EAEVAQSPRYKITEKSQAVAFWCDPISGHATLYWYRQILGQGPELLVQFQDESVVDDSQLPKDRFSAERLKGVDSTLKIQPAELGDSAMYLCASSFIQGHEQYFGPGTRLTVT.

Remarks on this clonotype: A read error may explain this, as a much larger clone is one base away. The chain employs TRBV7-9 and TRBJ2-3; D uncertain. Germline V gene data show CDR1 as SEHNR and CDR2 as FQNEAQ (reference sequence). Trimming took off 3 bases at V and 2 bases at J, with 6 bases between the two ends. The CDR3 is made up of 13 amino acids. The CDR3 DNA sequence: TGTGCCAGCAGCTTTCAACCCACAGATACGCAGTATTTT. Its protein product is CASSFQPTDTQYF.

In this sample, this clonotype turned up many times. The V gene is TRBV3-1, the J gene TRBJ2-1, with D unclear. CDR3 size: 11 residues. V dropped 3 bases and J dropped 10 bases, with 7 bases sitting between them. CDR1 and CDR2 from the germline V gene are LGHDT and YNNKEL (reference sequence). The CDR3 bases are TGTGCCAGCAGCCAGGGTCTAGAGCAGTTCTTC. Amino acids: CASSQGLEQFF.

The chain joins TRBV5-1 to TRBJ2-1; either TRBD1 or TRBD2 may supply D (6 bases each). The germline V and J ends were trimmed by 4 bases and 8 bases, with 19 bases remaining between them. The CDR3 is made up of 15 amino acids. Germline-derived CDR1 and CDR2 are SGHRS and YFSETQ. CDR3 sequence (DNA): TGCGCCAGCAGCCCCCAAATTAGGGGGGCCGATGAGCAGTTCTTC. Translation gives CASSPQIRGADEQFF.